The next 32 T cell receptor beta chains were all read from a single sample in a study of regulatory T cells in long-lasting Graves disease. Arm-PCR of CDR3 regions with iRepertoire HTBI primers generated TCR beta libraries. TCRdb re-called the multiplex PCR reads through MiXCR, storing one row per CDR3 protein. This table has around 240,000 distinct CDR3 sequences, about 18% appearing once. Sample time point: newly diagnosed GD, antithyroid drugs for less than 3 months. The TCR library was prepared using RNA isolated from PBMCs. The same sample was also studied in work on T cells in Graves' hyperthyroidism and ophthalmopathy.

Sequenced here: peripheral blood mononuclear cells (PBMCs), sampled at new diagnosis, from a patient treated with antithyroid drugs. All receptors derive from a woman in her 30s with Graves disease.

Many counts were recorded for this clonotype. V usage is TRBV20-1 and J usage is TRBJ1-1; the D gene is possibly TRBD1 (5 bases). Trimming cost V 0 bases and J 4 bases, with 15 bases left between them. Germline-derived CDR1 and CDR2 are DFQATT and SNEGSKA (reference sequence). CDR3 size: 15 residues. The CDR3 DNA sequence: TGCAGTGCTAGAGACTGGGGCGGGTCGGGCACTGAAGCTTTCTTT. This encodes CSARDWGGSGTEAFF.

This clonotype showed up just a few times. The rearrangement uses TRBV15 and TRBJ2-2, with D possibly matching TRBD1 (6 bases). The germline V gene has CDR1 LNHNV and CDR2 YYDKDF (reference sequence). V lost 1 base, J lost 3 bases, and 9 bases lay in between. The CDR3 sequence is 15 residues long. The CDR3 bases are TGTGCCACCAGCAGAGGGGGGCTGGACACCGGGGAGCTGTTTTTT. Protein product: CATSRGGLDTGELFF.

This clonotype was seen ten or more times. The chain is built from TRBV28 and TRBJ1-1; possible D gene TRBD1, 5 bases. The CDR3 has 14 amino acids. V was pared by 6 bases and J by 5 bases, with 16 bases between. Germline CDR1 and CDR2: MDHEN and SYDVKM. CDR3 amino acids: CASRGHGRETEAFF. In DNA form, the CDR3 reads TGTGCCAGCAGAGGACATGGCAGGGAAACTGAAGCTTTCTTT.

This clonotype has a count of ten or more. The chain is built from TRBV24-1 and TRBJ2-3; D remains unclear. The ends were cut back, 3 bases at V and 1 base at J, with 1 base in the middle. The germline V gene has CDR1 KGHDR and CDR2 SFDVKD. The CDR3 has 12 residues. CDR3 bases: TGTGCCACCAGTGATGGCACAGATACGCAGTATTTT. Amino acids: CATSDGTDTQYF.

This clonotype was counted many times. V is TRBV9 and J is TRBJ1-1; D remains ambiguous. The CDR3 spans 12 residues. Trimming removed 6 bases from V and 0 bases from J, with 6 bases in between. Germline V gene sequence: CDR1 SGDLS, CDR2 YYNGEE. The CDR3 loop is CASMGLNTEAFF. CDR3 DNA: TGTGCCAGCATGGGGTTGAACACTGAAGCTTTCTTT.

As to this clonotype: A much larger clone is a single base away; this may be a read error. The chain uses TRBV6-2 or TRBV6-3 and TRBJ2-7, with TRBD1 as a possible D gene (5 bases). In germline, CDR1 is MNHEY, CDR2 SVGEGT. The CDR3 extends over 15 amino acids. CDR3 sequence: CAISEEGHYSYEQYF. DNA for the CDR3: TGTGCCATCAGTGAGGAAGGACACTACTCCTACGAGCAGTACTTC.

The chain recombines TRBV20-1 with TRBJ2-3, with 16 bases fitting TRBD2. The CDR3 is made up of 18 amino acids. Trimming took 6 bases from V and 4 from J; bases not matched to a gene: 13. Germline V gives CDR1 DFQATT, CDR2 SNEGSKA (reference sequence). DNA for the CDR3: TGCAGTGCCACTATCGCGGGGACTAGCGGGGGGGCCTCAGATACGCAGTATTTT. This sequence encodes CSATIAGTSGGASDTQYF.

This clonotype was counted a few times. The chain joins TRBV11-2 to TRBJ2-2, with D tentatively TRBD1 (5 bases). Germline CDR1 is SGHAT and CDR2 is FQNNGV. With 1 base removed from V and 4 bases from J, the gap between germline ends came to 13 bases. The CDR3 runs to 16 residues. The chain's CDR3 is CASSLAVRVTTGELFF. CDR3 nucleotides: TGTGCCAGCAGCTTAGCGGTCAGGGTGACCACCGGGGAGCTGTTTTTT.

The J gene is TRBJ2-4, the V gene TRBV7-2; D gene ambiguous. This CDR3 region has 16 residues. Between the trimmed V and J ends, which lost 2 bases and 0 bases, there was a span of 11 bases. The germline CDR1 and CDR2 sequences are SGHTA and FQGNSA. CDR3 loop: CASSLSRQLAKNIQYF. The CDR3 region has the DNA TGTGCCAGCAGCTTAAGTCGGCAGCTAGCCAAAAACATTCAGTACTTC.

The CDR3 protein is CASRRGNEQFF. The CDR3 DNA reads TGTGCCAGCAGACGTGGGAATGAGCAGTTCTTC. The rearrangement uses TRBV12-3 or TRBV12-4 and TRBJ2-1; D not certain. The CDR3 has 11 amino acids. V lost 6 bases to trimming and J lost 7 bases, with 7 bases between them.

Only a few counts were recorded for this clonotype. The CDR3 does not end in the conserved phenylalanine or tryptophan, so this is likely a read error. This rearrangement joins TRBV5-1 to TRBJ2-7; tentative D call: TRBD2 (5 bases). Germline CDR1 reads SGHRS; CDR2 reads YFSETQ. The CDR3 is 15 amino acids. V gave up 0 bases and J gave up 4 bases, with 14 bases separating them. The CDR3 here is CASSLGGIGTYEQYL. CDR3 nucleotides: TGCGCCAGCAGCTTGGGAGGGATAGGAACTTACGAGCAGTACCTC.

This clonotype was detected many times. The chain carries TRBV20-1 and TRBJ1-5, with 10 bases aligning to TRBD1. V lost 5 bases, J lost 2 bases, and 3 bases stayed unmatched. The CDR3 length is 14 residues. From germline, CDR1 is DFQATT and CDR2 SNEGSKA (reference sequence). For the CDR3, the DNA is TGCAGTGCTCTGGGACAGGGGCGCAATCAGCCCCAGCATTTT. It translates to CSALGQGRNQPQHF.

This clonotype was counted ten times or more. The V call is TRBV14, the J call TRBJ1-2; tentatively, D is TRBD1 (5 bases). This CDR3 comprises 16 residues. Trimming cost V 1 base and J 1 base, with 13 bases left between them. The germline V gene encodes CDR1 SGHDN and CDR2 FVKESK. The CDR3 region has the DNA TGTGCCAGCAGCCAAGGCTTCCGGGGGTTTAACTATGGCTACACCTTC. As protein: CASSQGFRGFNYGYTF.

This clonotype was picked up a small number of times. One junction end disagrees with the germline gene, perhaps due to a read error. V is TRBV5-6 and J is TRBJ2-1, with 10 bases that match TRBD1. Germline V gene sequence: CDR1 SGHDT, CDR2 YYEEEE. There are 15 residues in the CDR3. For the CDR3, the DNA is TGTGCCAGCCGCTTATCAAGACAGGGGGCGTACGAGCAGTTCTTC. It specifies CASRLSRQGAYEQFF. Variable domain in full (rest from reference TRBV5-6 and TRBJ2-1): DAGVTQSPTHLIKTRGQQVTLRCSPKSGHDTVSWYQQALGQGPQFIFQYYEEEERQRGNFPDRFSGHQFPNYSSELNVNALLLGDSALYLCASRLSRQGAYEQFFGPGTRLTVL.

This clonotype showed up many times. Germline is not matched at one junction end, which may reflect a read error. V and J are TRBV5-4 and TRBJ1-1, with TRBD1 as a possible D gene (5 bases). The germline V gene has CDR1 SGHNT and CDR2 YYREEE (reference sequence). The length of the CDR3 is 13 residues. CDR3 loop: CASSLERGTEAFF. CDR3 nucleotides: TGCGCCAGCAGCCTTGAGAGGGGCACTGAAGCTTTCTTT.

The gene calls are TRBV3-1 and TRBJ2-3; D not resolved. V lost 0 bases and J lost 2, with 9 bases in between. The CDR3 has 15 amino acids. CDR1 is LGHDT, CDR2 YNNKEL, per germline (reference sequence). In DNA form, the CDR3 reads TGTGCCAGCAGCCAAGATAGAAGCCCCACAGATACGCAGTATTTT. Translation gives CASSQDRSPTDTQYF.

This rearrangement joins TRBV11-2 to TRBJ1-6, with D uncertain. CDR1 and CDR2 from the germline V gene are SGHAT and FQNNGV. This CDR3 is 14 amino acids long. Trimming cost V 6 bases and J 9 bases, with 15 bases left between them. CDR3 DNA sequence: TGTGCCAGCAGTCTGACGAGGGAGACTTCACCCCTCCACTTT. Its translation is CASSLTRETSPLHF.

Ten or more counts support this clonotype. The V call is TRBV7-9, the J call TRBJ1-1, with 7 bases lining up with TRBD1. In germline, CDR1 is SEHNR, CDR2 FQNEAQ (reference sequence). The CDR3 is 17 amino acids. The V and J ends lost 2 bases and 4 bases, in that order; junction bases with no gene match: 13. Written as DNA, the CDR3 is TGTGCCAGCAGCTTATGGCCCCCCGCGACAGGGACCACTGAAGCTTTCTTT. Protein sequence: CASSLWPPATGTTEAFF.

This clonotype has at least ten counts. The genes are TRBV20-1 and TRBJ2-7; TRBD1 aligns across 10 bases. V gave up 5 bases and J gave up 3 bases; unmatched junction bases: 4. Per the germline V gene, CDR1 is DFQATT and CDR2 is SNEGSKA (reference sequence). The CDR3 is 13 amino acids. CDR3 sequence (DNA): TGCAGTGCTGGCCGGGACAGGGGCTACGAGCAGTACTTC. As protein: CSAGRDRGYEQYF.

Turning to this clonotype: A single base separates this from a much larger clone, so it may be a read error. V usage is TRBV4-1 and J usage is TRBJ2-1, with TRBD1 matching over 8 bases. The CDR3 runs 17 residues. Germline loops: CDR1 MGHRA, CDR2 YSYEKL. In DNA form, the CDR3 reads TGCGCCAGCAGCCAAGATGGGGCAGGGGGCCTCCAAGAGACCCGGTACTTC. It yields the protein CASSQDGAGGLQETRYF.

With respect to this clonotype: A read error likely explains this, since a far larger clone differs by one base. The chain couples TRBV6-1 to TRBJ2-1; 9 positions match TRBD2. V lost 3 bases to trimming and J lost 10 bases; unmatched junction nucleotides: 19. This CDR3 comprises 18 residues. The germline V gene has CDR1 MNHNS and CDR2 SASEGT. The CDR3 DNA is TGTGCCAGCAGTGATTTCCCACCTGGAGCGGGGGGTAGCTACGAGCAGTTCTTC. It is translated as CASSDFPPGAGGSYEQFF.

Remarks on this clonotype: A far larger clone is a single base away, which makes a read error likely. V gene TRBV20-1 combines with J gene TRBJ2-7; the match to TRBD2 covers 10 bases. V lost 3 bases and J lost 7; bases outside the gene matches: 9. The CDR3 contains 14 residues. Germline loops: CDR1 DFQATT, CDR2 SNEGSKA (reference sequence). The CDR3 reads CSASHSGGRNEQYF. CDR3 in DNA: TGCAGTGCTAGTCATAGCGGGGGGCGCAATGAGCAGTACTTC.

Many counts were recorded for this clonotype. The chain links TRBV11-3 to TRBJ2-2, with D maybe TRBD1 (5 bases). CDR1 and CDR2 from the germline V gene are SGHNT and YENEEA. V lost 0 bases to trimming and J lost 4 bases, with 15 bases between them. The CDR3 totals 17 residues. In nucleotides, the CDR3 is TGTGCCAGCAGCTTAGATAGTTGGGGCGAGCGCACCGGGGAGCTGTTTTTT. Translation gives CASSLDSWGERTGELFF.

This clonotype was recorded a few times. The chain employs TRBV7-2 and TRBJ2-3; 7 bases fit TRBD1. CDR3 length equals 14 residues. V was pared by 2 bases and J by 3 bases, with 2 bases of the junction left unmatched. Germline V gives CDR1 SGHTA, CDR2 FQGNSA. DNA of the CDR3: TGTGCCAGCAGCTTAAAACAGGGGACAGATACGCAGTATTTT. It encodes CASSLKQGTDTQYF.

This clonotype was observed at least ten times. The chain uses TRBV7-2 and TRBJ1-1; D might be TRBD1 (5 bases). Per the germline V gene, CDR1 is SGHTA and CDR2 is FQGNSA. CDR3 length: 14 amino acids. Trimming removed 1 base at V and 2 bases at J, with 8 bases between. CDR3 residues: CASSLGQGNTEAFF. The DNA of the CDR3 is TGTGCCAGCAGCTTAGGGCAGGGTAACACTGAAGCTTTCTTT. Full variable domain (outside the CDR3, taken from reference TRBV7-2 and TRBJ1-1): GAGVSQSPSNKVTEKGKDVELRCDPISGHTALYWYRQSLGQGLEFLIYFQGNSAPDKSGLPSDRFSAERTGGSVSTLTIQRTQQEDSAVYLCASSLGQGNTEAFFGQGTRLTVV.

This clonotype was detected ten times or more. The V gene is TRBV11-2, the J gene TRBJ2-5; TRBD1 agrees at 7 bases. CDR1 is SGHAT and CDR2 is FQNNGV in the germline V gene. J gave up 4 bases and V 5 bases, and 4 bases lay outside the gene matches. The CDR3 is 13 residues long. Here the CDR3 DNA reads TGTGCCAGCAGCACGGGACAGCGAGAGACCCAGTACTTC. Translation: CASSTGQRETQYF. Using reference TRBV11-2 and TRBJ2-5 for the parts outside the CDR3, the full variable domain is EAGVAQSPRYKIIEKRQSVAFWCNPISGHATLYWYQQILGQGPKLLIQFQNNGVVDDSQLPKDRFSAERLKGVDSTLKIQPAKLEDSAVYLCASSTGQRETQYFGPGTRLLVL.

This clonotype was recorded many times. This chain links TRBV20-1 with TRBJ2-3; 13 positions agree with TRBD2. The CDR3 spans 15 residues. V lost 6 bases to trimming and J lost 2 bases; unmatched junction nucleotides: 5. Germline assignment: CDR1 DFQATT and CDR2 SNEGSKA (reference sequence). The CDR3 here is CSALTSGGFTDTQYF. CDR3 nucleotide sequence: TGCAGTGCCCTGACTAGCGGGGGGTTCACAGATACGCAGTATTTT.

This clonotype was picked up many times. This CDR3 reads CASSPSTGPHIGYTF. The CDR3 nucleotides are TGTGCCAGTAGTCCATCGACGGGACCCCATATCGGCTACACCTTC. The gene calls are TRBV19 and TRBJ1-2; TRBD1 is a possible D gene (5 bases). Germline V CDR1 and CDR2: LNHDA, SQIVND (reference sequence). The CDR3 is made up of 15 amino acids. Trimming cost V 5 bases and J 8 bases, with 21 bases left between them.

Many counts were recorded for this clonotype. The genes are TRBV15 and TRBJ1-5, with a possible D match to TRBD1 (5 bases). The CDR3 extends over 17 amino acids. Germline CDR1 reads LNHNV; CDR2 reads YYDKDF (reference sequence). Trimming removed 0 bases at V and 1 base at J, with 13 bases between. CDR3 sequence (DNA): TGTGCCACCAGCAGAGATTATGAGGGGACGAGCAATCAGCCCCAGCATTTT. Translated, it gives CATSRDYEGTSNQPQHF.

This clonotype was recorded at least ten times. The chain combines TRBV10-3 with TRBJ1-5; D is perhaps TRBD1 (5 bases). The CDR3 extends over 15 amino acids. Trimming pared 0 bases from V and 2 bases from J, leaving 8 bases between. Germline V gives CDR1 ENHRY, CDR2 SYGVKD. The CDR3 DNA reads as TGTGCCATCAGTGAGTCTCAGGGAGGCAATCAGCCCCAGCATTTT. Protein product: CAISESQGGNQPQHF.

V and J are TRBV20-1 and TRBJ1-5; no clear D gene. CDR1 and CDR2 (germline): DFQATT, SNEGSKA (reference sequence). The CDR3 runs 12 residues. V was shortened by 6 bases and J by 3 bases, with 9 bases between the two germline ends. The CDR3 region has the DNA TGCAGTGCCGGACGGAACAATCAGCCCCAGCATTTT. This gives the protein CSAGRNNQPQHF.

This clonotype came up many times. The chain joins TRBV12-3 or TRBV12-4 to TRBJ2-1, with TRBD1 matching 10 bases. Trimming removed 4 bases from V and 8 bases from J; junction bases left unmatched: 8. This CDR3 has 15 amino acids. The CDR3 is CASSSPRDRGHEQFF. In DNA, the CDR3 is TGTGCCAGCAGTTCTCCCCGGGACAGGGGACATGAGCAGTTCTTC.